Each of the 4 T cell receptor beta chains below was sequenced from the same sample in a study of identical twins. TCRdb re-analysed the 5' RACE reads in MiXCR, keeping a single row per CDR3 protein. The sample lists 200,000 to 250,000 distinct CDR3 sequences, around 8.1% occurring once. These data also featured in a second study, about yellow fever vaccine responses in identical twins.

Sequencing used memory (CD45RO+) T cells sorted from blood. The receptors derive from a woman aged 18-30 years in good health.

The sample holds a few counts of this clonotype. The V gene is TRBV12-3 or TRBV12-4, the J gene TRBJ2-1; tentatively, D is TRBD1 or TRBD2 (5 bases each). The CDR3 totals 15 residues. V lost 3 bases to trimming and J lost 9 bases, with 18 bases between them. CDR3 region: CASSFKGGAGFEQFF. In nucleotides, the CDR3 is TGTGCCAGCAGTTTCAAAGGAGGAGCAGGGTTTGAGCAGTTCTTC.

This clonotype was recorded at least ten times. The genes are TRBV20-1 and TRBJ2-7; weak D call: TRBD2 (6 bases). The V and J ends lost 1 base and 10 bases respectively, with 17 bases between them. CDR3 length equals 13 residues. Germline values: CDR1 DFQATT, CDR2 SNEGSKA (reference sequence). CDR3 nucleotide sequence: TGCAGTGCTAGAGCCGCGGGGTCCTTCTCACAGTACTTC. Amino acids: CSARAAGSFSQYF.

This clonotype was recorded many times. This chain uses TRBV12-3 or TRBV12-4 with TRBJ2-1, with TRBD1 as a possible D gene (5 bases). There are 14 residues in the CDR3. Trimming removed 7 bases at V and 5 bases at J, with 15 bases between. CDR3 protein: CASNERQRDNEQFF. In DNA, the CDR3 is TGTGCCAGCAACGAGCGACAGAGAGACAATGAGCAGTTCTTC.

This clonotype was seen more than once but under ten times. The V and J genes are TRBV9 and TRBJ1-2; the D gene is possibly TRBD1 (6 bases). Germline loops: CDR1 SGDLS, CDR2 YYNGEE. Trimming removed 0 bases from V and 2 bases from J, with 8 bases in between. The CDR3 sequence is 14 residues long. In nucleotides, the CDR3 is TGTGCCAGCAGCGTAGCACAGGGAAACTATGGCTACACCTTC. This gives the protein CASSVAQGNYGYTF.